Here is one T cell receptor beta chain with its context. The clone's antigen remains unknown. No base quality values were provided; no much bigger clone lies one nucleotide off. The entry originates in a study of blood T cell repertoires in COVID-19 (dated by TCRdb to 2018 to 2020). For the study in its entirety: Samples from collaborators originated in the United States, Italy and Spain and spanned both the acute and convalescent phases of COVID-19. Where available, HLA class I and class II types were obtained from metadata supplied by the sample provider rather than from assay-based typing. The material from the prospective study consisted of cDNA or gDNA derived from T cells, B-cell-depleted T cells, or PBMCs. The samples were drawn from two sources: the first 160 participants of the ongoing ImmuneRACE study, and 1,254 subjects contributed by 6 global collaborators. The dataset comprised deeply sampled blood TCRbeta repertoires from subjects exposed to, actively infected with, or recovered from COVID-19. The repertoires were made available in a free public database intended to serve as a resource for research on the immune response to SARS-CoV-2. Sample metadata almost always included a de-identified subject ID, COVID-19 status, age in years and sex.

From the germline V gene (reference sequence), CDR1 is SGHKS and CDR2 is YYEKEE. Relative to germline, V is missing 4 bases and J is missing 8 bases, with 14 bases of the junction outside any gene match. The CDR3 has 16 amino acids, counting the end cysteine and phenylalanine. Kept here is only the CDR3 DNA, which spans 48 bases and is read in frame from base 1. The collaborating institutions used their own protocols to collect whole blood in K2EDTA tubes. For TCRbeta analysis, collaborators shipped samples in one of three forms: frozen whole blood, isolated PBMCs, or DNA extracted from either of those sample types. Study-wide findings and limitations: How much clinical and demographic metadata was included differed by source and by participant, and the metadata was provided uncurated.

The immunoSEQ Assay, a bias-controlled multiplex PCR, was used to amplify TCRbeta CDR3 regions from genomic DNA. The authors' pipeline ran thus. The number of nucleated cells in each sample was estimated by amplification of reference gene primers within the assay. To quantify the absolute abundance of each unique TCRbeta CDR3 rearrangement, sequence reads were collapsed and filtered. Productive Simpson clonality was computed per sample as the square root of Simpson's diversity index over productive rearrangements. In its TCRdb copy, this immuneACCESS table keeps in-frame sequences only and misses some clones. Where compared with another copy, unresolved V genes explain less than half of these, and the others have no known cause. That table gives V, J and clone size, and the DNA gave D and trimming. The sample yields 53,000 or so clones; 76% were counted once. More than 20% of the sample is held by the ten biggest clonotypes.

The receptor was isolated from a middle-aged man with active or convalescent COVID-19. The V and J segments used are TRBV5-5 and TRBJ1-4; TRBD1 aligns with 7 central bases. Sequencing was done on a sample of peripheral blood. CDR3 sequence: CASSTDPGGLGEKLFF. The DNA is as follows: TGTGCCAGCAGCACCGACCCAGGGGGGCTCGGGGAAAAACTGTTTTTT.